The sequence of this TCR beta chain was determined in a study of blood T cells in healthy people across ages. Overall study findings and caveats: Naive and antigen-experienced cells could not be conclusively compared, given unsorted PBMCs.

It was approximately 10 milliliters of peripheral blood that were drawn from each donor. CDR1 MNHEY and CDR2 SVGEGT come from the germline V gene. This CDR3 spans 13 amino acids. About this clonotype itself: The antigen remains unidentified. At one of its ends the junction is not consistent with the germline gene, which may arise from a read error.

A J-beta primer mix and a sample-barcoded 5' primer were used in a second PCR of about 7 to 11 cycles. TCRdb redid the calling of the 5' RACE reads with MiXCR, one entry per CDR3 protein. The repertoire holds 650,000 to 950,000 distinct CDR3 sequences, under 45% seen once, with about 19% in the top ten. The chain employs TRBV6-2 or TRBV6-3 and TRBJ2-5; unclear D gene. This TCR derives from a man aged 55 to 69 in good health. Material for sequencing was blood. CDR3 DNA sequence: TGTACCAGCAGTTACGTGCTGGGGGAGACCCAGTACTTC. As protein: CTSSYVLGETQYF.